Detailed here is one TCR beta chain. These data originate in a study of shared clonotypes between healthy human individuals. Looking at the study overall: Per donor, CD8 memory used one plate, CD8 naive used two, CD4 memory used three and CD4 naive used three.

Naive CD45RA+ and memory CD45RA-negative subsets were split from CD4+ cells. Method: immunoSEQ multiplex PCR; TCRdb's copy keeps in-frame clones and lacks some. Of over 1.5 million clones in the sample, approximately 98% were seen once. The clonotype originates from a man aged 30 to 39 in good health. Sequencing used naive CD4+ T cells sorted from blood. As to subset: CD45RA+ positively selected.

CDR3 coding DNA: TGTGCCAGTAGTTGGAGAACGCGAGGCACCGGGGAGCTGTTTTTT. Its protein product is CASSWRTRGTGELFF. This sequence joins TRBV19 and TRBJ2-2; D not resolved. The CDR3 length is 15 residues. The V end was cut by 5 bases, the J end by 4 bases, with 14 bases between. From germline, CDR1 is LNHDA and CDR2 SQIVND (reference sequence). Complete variable domain (other parts from reference TRBV19 and TRBJ2-2): DGGITQSPKYLFRKEGQNVTLSCEQNLNHDAMYWYRQDPGQGLRLIYYSQIVNDFQKGDIAEGYSVSREKKESFPLTVTSAQKNPTAFYLCASSWRTRGTGELFFGEGSRLTVL.